One and the same sample provided the 2 T cell receptor beta chains below, sequenced in a study of neurological immune-mediated disorders. MiXCR, run by TCRdb on the 5' RACE reads, gives a single entry per CDR3 protein. The data contain about 48,000 distinct CDR3 sequences, around a tenth of them singletons. The specimen was PBMCs. The source of these receptors is a woman between 35 and 50 years old with HTLV-1-associated myelopathy (HAM/TSP).

The rearrangement joins TRBV20-1 to TRBJ2-1; a weak D match, TRBD2 (5 bases). The CDR3 totals 12 residues. Deletions cut 3 bases from V and 2 bases from J, with 5 bases between. Germline CDR1 and CDR2: DFQATT and SNEGSKA (reference sequence). Written as DNA, the CDR3 is TGCAGTGCTAGGCGGGCCTACAATGAGCAGTTCTTC. This codes for CSARRAYNEQFF.

This clonotype occurred many times. The rearrangement joins TRBV29-1 to TRBJ2-2; D uncertain. V gave up 5 bases and J gave up 0 bases, with 4 bases separating them. CDR1 SQVTM and CDR2 ANQGSEA come from the germline V gene. The CDR3 has 12 amino acids. Written as DNA, the CDR3 is TGCAGCGTTATAGCGAACACCGGGGAGCTGTTTTTT. Protein: CSVIANTGELFF.